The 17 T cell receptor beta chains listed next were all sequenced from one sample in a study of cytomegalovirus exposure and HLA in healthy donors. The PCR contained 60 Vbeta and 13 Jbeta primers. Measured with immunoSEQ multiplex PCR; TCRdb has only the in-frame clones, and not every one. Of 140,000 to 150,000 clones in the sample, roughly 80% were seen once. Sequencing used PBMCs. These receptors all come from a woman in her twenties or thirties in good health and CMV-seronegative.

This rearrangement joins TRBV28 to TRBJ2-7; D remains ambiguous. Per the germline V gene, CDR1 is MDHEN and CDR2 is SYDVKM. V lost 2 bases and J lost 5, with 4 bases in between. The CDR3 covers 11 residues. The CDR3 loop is CASSLQDEQYF. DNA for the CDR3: TGTGCCAGCAGTTTACAGGACGAGCAGTACTTC. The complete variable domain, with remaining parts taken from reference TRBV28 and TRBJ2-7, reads DVKVTQSSRYLVKRTGEKVFLECVQDMDHENMFWYRQDPGLGLRLIYFSYDVKMKEKGDIPEGYSVSREKKERFSLILESASTNQTSMYLCASSLQDEQYFGPGTRLTVT.

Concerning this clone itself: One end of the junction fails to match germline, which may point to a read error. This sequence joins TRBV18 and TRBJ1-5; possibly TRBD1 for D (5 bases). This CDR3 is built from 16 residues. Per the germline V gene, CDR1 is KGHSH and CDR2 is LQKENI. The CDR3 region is CASSPPGGSQNQSQHF. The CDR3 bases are TGTGCCAGCTCACCACCGGGGGGTTCGCAGAATCAGTCCCAGCATTTT.

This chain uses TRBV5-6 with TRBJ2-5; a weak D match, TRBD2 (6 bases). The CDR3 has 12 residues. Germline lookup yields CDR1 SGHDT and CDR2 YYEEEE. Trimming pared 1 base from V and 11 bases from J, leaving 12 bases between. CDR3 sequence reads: CASSLMGGEQYF. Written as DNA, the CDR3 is TGTGCCAGCAGCTTGATGGGGGGTGAGCAGTACTTC.

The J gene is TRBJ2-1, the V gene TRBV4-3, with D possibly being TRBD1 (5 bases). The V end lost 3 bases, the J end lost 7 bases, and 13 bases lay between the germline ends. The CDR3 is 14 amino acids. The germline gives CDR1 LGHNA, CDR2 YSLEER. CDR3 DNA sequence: TGCGCCAGCAGCCAGGCGGCCTACAGGAATGAGCAGTTCTTC. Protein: CASSQAAYRNEQFF.

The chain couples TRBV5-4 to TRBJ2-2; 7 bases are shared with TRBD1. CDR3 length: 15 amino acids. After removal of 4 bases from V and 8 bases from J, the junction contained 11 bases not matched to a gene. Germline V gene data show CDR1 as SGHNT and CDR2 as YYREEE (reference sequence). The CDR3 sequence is CASSQGGPSSGELFF. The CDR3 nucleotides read TGTGCCAGCAGCCAAGGGGGCCCCTCCAGTGGGGAGCTGTTTTTT.

CDR3 DNA: TGTGCCAGCAGTTTCTGGGGACAGGGCCTATACAATGAGCAGTTCTTC. Protein product: CASSFWGQGLYNEQFF. The chain is built from TRBV28 and TRBJ2-1; 9 nucleotides line up with TRBD1. The CDR3 spans 16 residues. Per the germline V gene, CDR1 is MDHEN and CDR2 is SYDVKM. Trimming removed 3 bases from V and 4 bases from J; junction bases left unmatched: 7.

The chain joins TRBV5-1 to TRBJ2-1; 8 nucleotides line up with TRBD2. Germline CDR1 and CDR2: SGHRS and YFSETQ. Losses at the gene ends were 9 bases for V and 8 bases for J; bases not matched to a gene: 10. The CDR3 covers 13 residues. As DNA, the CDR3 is TGCGCCACCTCAAGGGACGGGGGGGATGAGCAGTTCTTC. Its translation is CATSRDGGDEQFF.

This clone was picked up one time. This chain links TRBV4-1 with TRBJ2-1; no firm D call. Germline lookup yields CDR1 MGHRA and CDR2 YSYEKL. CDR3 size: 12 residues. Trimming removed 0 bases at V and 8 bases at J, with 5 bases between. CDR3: CASSQDEYEQFF. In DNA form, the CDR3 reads TGCGCCAGCAGCCAAGATGAGTATGAGCAGTTCTTC.

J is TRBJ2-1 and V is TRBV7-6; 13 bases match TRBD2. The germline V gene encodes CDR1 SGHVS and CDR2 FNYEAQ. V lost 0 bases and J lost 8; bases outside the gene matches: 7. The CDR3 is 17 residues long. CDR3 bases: TGTGCCAGCAGCTTAGCAGGGAGACTAGCGGGGGGTCATGAGCAGTTCTTC. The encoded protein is CASSLAGRLAGGHEQFF.

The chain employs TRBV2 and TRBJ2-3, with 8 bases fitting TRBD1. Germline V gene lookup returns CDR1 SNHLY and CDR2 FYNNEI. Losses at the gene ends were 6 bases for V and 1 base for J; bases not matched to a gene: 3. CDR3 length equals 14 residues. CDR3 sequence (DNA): TGTGCCAGCAGCACGGGACAGGGCACAGATACGCAGTATTTT. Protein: CASSTGQGTDTQYF.

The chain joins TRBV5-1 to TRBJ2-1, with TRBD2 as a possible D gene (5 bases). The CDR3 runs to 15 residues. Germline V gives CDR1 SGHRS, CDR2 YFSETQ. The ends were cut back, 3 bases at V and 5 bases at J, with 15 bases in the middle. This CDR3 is CASSYGITSNNEQFF. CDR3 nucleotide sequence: TGCGCCAGCAGCTACGGGATAACGAGCAACAATGAGCAGTTCTTC.

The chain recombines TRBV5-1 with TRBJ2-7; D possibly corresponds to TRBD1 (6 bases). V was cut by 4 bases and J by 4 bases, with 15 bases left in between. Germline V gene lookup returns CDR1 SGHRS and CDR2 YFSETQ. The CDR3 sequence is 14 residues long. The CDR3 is CASSLDRQGYEQYF. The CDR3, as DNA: TGCGCCAGCAGCCTCGACAGGCAAGGTTACGAGCAGTACTTC. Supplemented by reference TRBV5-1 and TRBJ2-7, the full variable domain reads KAGVTQTPRYLIKTRGQQVTLSCSPISGHRSVSWYQQTPGQGLQFLFEYFSETQRNKGNFPGRFSGRQFSNSRSEMNVSTLELGDSALYLCASSLDRQGYEQYFGPGTRLTVT.

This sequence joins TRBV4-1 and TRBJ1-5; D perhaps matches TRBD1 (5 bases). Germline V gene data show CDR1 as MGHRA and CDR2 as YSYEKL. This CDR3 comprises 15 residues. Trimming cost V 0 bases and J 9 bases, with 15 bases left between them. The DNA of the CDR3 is TGCGCCAGCAGCCAAGATATTCAGGGCTATAGGCCCCAGCATTTT. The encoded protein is CASSQDIQGYRPQHF.

The CDR3 region is CASSLGGDSYQETQYF. CDR3 sequence (DNA): TGTGCCAGCAGCTTAGGGGGGGACAGCTACCAAGAGACCCAGTACTTC. V and J are TRBV13 and TRBJ2-5, with TRBD1 identical over 7 bases. Trimming cost V 0 bases and J 0 bases; bases outside gene matches: 4. This CDR3 is 16 amino acids long. CDR1 is PRHDT, CDR2 FYEKMQ, per germline (reference sequence).

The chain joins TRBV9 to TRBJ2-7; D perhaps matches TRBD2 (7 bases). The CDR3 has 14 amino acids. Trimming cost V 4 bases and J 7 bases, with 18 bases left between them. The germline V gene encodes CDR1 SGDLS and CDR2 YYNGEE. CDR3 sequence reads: CASSSSGGPEEQYF. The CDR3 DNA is TGTGCCAGCAGCTCTTCGGGGGGCCCCGAGGAGCAGTACTTC.

As DNA, the CDR3 is TGCGCCAGCAGCCCCAGGACAGGTTCGGACACTGAAGCTTTCTTT. It is translated as CASSPRTGSDTEAFF. The chain has TRBV5-1 and TRBJ1-1; 7 bases match TRBD1. The germline V gene encodes CDR1 SGHRS and CDR2 YFSETQ. The CDR3 runs 15 residues. Trimming took 4 bases from V and 3 from J; bases not matched to a gene: 9.

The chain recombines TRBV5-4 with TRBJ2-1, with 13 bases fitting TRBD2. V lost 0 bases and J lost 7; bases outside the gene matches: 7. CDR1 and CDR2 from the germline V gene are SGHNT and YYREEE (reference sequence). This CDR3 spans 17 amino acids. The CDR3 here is CASSLELAGGLGNEQFF. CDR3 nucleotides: TGTGCCAGCAGCTTGGAACTAGCGGGGGGGCTGGGTAATGAGCAGTTCTTC.